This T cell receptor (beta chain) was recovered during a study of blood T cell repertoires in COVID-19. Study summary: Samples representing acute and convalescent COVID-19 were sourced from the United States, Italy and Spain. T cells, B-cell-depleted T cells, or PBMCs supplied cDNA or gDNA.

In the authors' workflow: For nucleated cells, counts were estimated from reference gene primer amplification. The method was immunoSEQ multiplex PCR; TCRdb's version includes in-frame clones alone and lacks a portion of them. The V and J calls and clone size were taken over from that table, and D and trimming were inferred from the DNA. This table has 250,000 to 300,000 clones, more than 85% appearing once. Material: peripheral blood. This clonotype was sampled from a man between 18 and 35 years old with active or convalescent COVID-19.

CDR3 region: CAISTEGGADTQYF. CDR3 in DNA: TGTGCCATCAGTACGGAGGGGGGGGCAGATACGCAGTATTTT. This chain connects TRBV10-3 to TRBJ2-3; TRBD2 is a possible D gene (7 bases). CDR3 length: 14 residues. CDR1 is ENHRY, CDR2 SYGVKD, per germline. Deletions cut 5 bases from V and 4 bases from J, with 13 bases between.